The present T cell receptor beta chain was sequenced within a study of blood T cell repertoires in COVID-19. Measured with immunoSEQ multiplex PCR; TCRdb has only the in-frame clones, and not every one. The sample lists 52,000 or so clones; 86% were seen once. The clonotype was recovered from a human donor in a cohort sampled during active COVID-19. Specimen: peripheral blood.

CDR3: CASKGETEAFF. In DNA form, the CDR3 reads TGCGCCAGCAAAGGGGAAACTGAAGCTTTCTTT. The chain joins TRBV5-1 to TRBJ1-1; TRBD1 might be the D (5 bases). CDR3 length equals 11 residues. V lost 6 bases to trimming and J lost 5 bases, with 8 bases between them. Germline V lookup: CDR1 SGHRS, CDR2 YFSETQ.